This TCR beta chain is drawn from a study of cytomegalovirus exposure and HLA in healthy donors. The study, taken as a whole, reports: Reported performance of the classifier showed diagnosis of cytomegalovirus status with high specificity and sensitivity.

With regard to this clone: The antigen remains unidentified.

Germline lookup yields CDR1 MNHNS and CDR2 SASEGT. The V and J ends lost 0 bases and 0 bases respectively, with 8 bases between them. The CDR3 contains 15 residues. In the PCR, 60 Vbeta and 13 Jbeta primers were used. The table came from immunoSEQ multiplex PCR; TCRdb's copy has only in-frame clones and leaves some out. This table holds under 200,000 clones, around 83% found once. Source material: PBMCs. The chain is built from TRBV6-1 and TRBJ2-5; no firm D call. The source is a man in his forties or fifties in good health and CMV-seropositive. The CDR3 DNA reads as TGTGCCAGCAGTGAAGCGAGGAGCCACCAAGAGACCCAGTACTTC. This translates into CASSEARSHQETQYF.